The clone carrying this T cell receptor (beta chain) has just a few counts. Its specificity is unknown. A much larger clonotype is one base distant, so this may be a read error. The DNA ends 3 residues before the CDR3 does, and the rest of the CDR3 is filled in from the germline J gene. Assay: immunoSEQ multiplex PCR; the TCRdb copy retains only in-frame clones and omits some. Observed are approximately 30,000 clones, no singletons, with the top ten taking around 4%. Most patients and controls had Caucasian heritage. The entry originates in a study of T cell clonality in common variable immunodeficiency. Germline CDR1 DFQATT, CDR2 SNEGSKA (reference sequence). The CDR3 length is 18 residues. Study-level points and caveats: TCRbeta clonality was increased in CVID versus healthy controls. Reportedly, TCR beta sequences from common variable immunodeficiency showed fewer deletions and N-nucleotide insertions. T cell subpopulation sequencing would be needed to explain CVID clonality.

The receptor comes from a person aged 18 to 70 in good health. Material: peripheral blood mononuclear cells. The chain uses TRBV20-1 and TRBJ2-3, with 8 bases lining up with TRBD2. The covered CDR3 bases are TGCAGTGCTAGGAATCTCCTAGCGGGCCCAGGCGGGTTGGAGACG. It specifies CSARNLLAGPGGLET. The whole CDR3 is CSARNLLAGPGGLETQYF.